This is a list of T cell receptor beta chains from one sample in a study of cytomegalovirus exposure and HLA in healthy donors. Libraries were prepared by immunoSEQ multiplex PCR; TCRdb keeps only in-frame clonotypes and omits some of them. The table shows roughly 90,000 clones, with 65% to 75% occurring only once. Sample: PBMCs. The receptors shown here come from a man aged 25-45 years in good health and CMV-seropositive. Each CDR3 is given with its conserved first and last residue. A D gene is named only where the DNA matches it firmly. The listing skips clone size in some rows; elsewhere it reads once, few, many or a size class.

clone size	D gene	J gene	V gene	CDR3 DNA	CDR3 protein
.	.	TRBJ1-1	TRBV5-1	TGCGCCAGCAGCTTACCGCCGGCGGAGGGAACTGAAGCTTTCTTT	CASSLPPAEGTEAFF
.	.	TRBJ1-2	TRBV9	TGTGCCAGCAGCGTAGCGCCGGACAGCTACTCCCATGGCTACACCTTC	CASSVAPDSYSHGYTF
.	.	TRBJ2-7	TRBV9	TGTGCCAGCAGCGTAGCTAGCGTCACCTACGAGCAGTACTTC	CASSVASVTYEQYF
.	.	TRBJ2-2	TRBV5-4	TGTGCCAGCAGCTCCTGGCTCGCCGGGGAGCTGTTTTTT	CASSSWLAGELFF
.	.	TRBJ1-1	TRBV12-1	TGTGCCAGCAGCTATACCAGGGGATACACTGAAGCTTTCTTT	CASSYTRGYTEAFF
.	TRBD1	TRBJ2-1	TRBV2	TGTGCCAGCACGGTCCAGGGGGCGAATGAGCAGTTCTTC	CASTVQGANEQFF
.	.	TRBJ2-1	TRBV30	TGTGCCTGGAGCCCTGTGAAGGACTCCTCCTACAATGAGCAGTTCTTC	CAWSPVKDSSYNEQFF
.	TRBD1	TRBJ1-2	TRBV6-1	TGTGCCAGCAGAGATTCCTGGGACAGCTATGGCTACACCTTC	CASRDSWDSYGYTF
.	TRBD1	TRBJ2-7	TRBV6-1	TGTGCCAGCAGTGAAGTCCGGACAGGGTTTTACGAGCAGTACTTC	CASSEVRTGFYEQYF
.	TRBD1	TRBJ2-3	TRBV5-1	TGCGCCAGCAGCCGGGACAGGGGGCAAGATACGCAGTATTTT	CASSRDRGQDTQYF
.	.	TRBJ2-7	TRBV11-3	TGTGCCAGCAGCTTATTACCGGGCGAGCAGTACTTC	CASSLLPGEQYF
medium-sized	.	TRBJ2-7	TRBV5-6	TGTGCCAGCAGCTTAAGTCTACCTTCCTACGAGCAGTACTTC	CASSLSLPSYEQYF
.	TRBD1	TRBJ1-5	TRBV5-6	TGTGCCAGCAGCTTTTACCGGACAGGGAATCAGCCCCAGCATTTT	CASSFYRTGNQPQHF
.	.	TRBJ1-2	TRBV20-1	TGCAGTGCAACCCAGAGGGATGGCTACACCTTC	CSATQRDGYTF
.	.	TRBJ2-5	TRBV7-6	TGTGCCAGCAGCCTCAAGGTTCACAGAGAAGAGACCCAGTACTTC	CASSLKVHREETQYF
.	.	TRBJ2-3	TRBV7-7	TGTGCCAGCAGCAGTACGGTGGCAGATACGCAGTATTTT	CASSSTVADTQYF
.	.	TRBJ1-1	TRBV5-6	TGTGCCAGCAGCCTGGGGGCCCCACCCCCGACACTGAACACTGAAGCTTTCTTT	CASSLGAPPPTLNTEAFF
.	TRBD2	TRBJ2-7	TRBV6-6	TGTGCCAGCAGCGCCCGGGAACGGGGGGGGCCTCAGTACTTC	CASSARERGGPQYF
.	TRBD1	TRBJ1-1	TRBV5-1	TGCGCCAGCAGCCCACTCTATTCGGACAGGAGCTTT	CASSPLYSDRSF
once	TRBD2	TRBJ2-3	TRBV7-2	TGTGCCAGCAGCGGGGGGGACGGATTTTATACGCAGTATTTT	CASSGGDGFYTQYF
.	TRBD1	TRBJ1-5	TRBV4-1	TGCGCCAGCAGCACGGGACAGCACAATCAGCCCCAGAATTTT	CASSTGQHNQPQNF
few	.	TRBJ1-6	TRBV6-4	TGTGCCAGCAGTGAGTACAGGGACTCACCCCTCCACTTT	CASSEYRDSPLHF
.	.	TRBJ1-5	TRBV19	TGTGCCAGTAGTTACAGGGTACGACAGCCCCAGCATTTT	CASSYRVRQPQHF